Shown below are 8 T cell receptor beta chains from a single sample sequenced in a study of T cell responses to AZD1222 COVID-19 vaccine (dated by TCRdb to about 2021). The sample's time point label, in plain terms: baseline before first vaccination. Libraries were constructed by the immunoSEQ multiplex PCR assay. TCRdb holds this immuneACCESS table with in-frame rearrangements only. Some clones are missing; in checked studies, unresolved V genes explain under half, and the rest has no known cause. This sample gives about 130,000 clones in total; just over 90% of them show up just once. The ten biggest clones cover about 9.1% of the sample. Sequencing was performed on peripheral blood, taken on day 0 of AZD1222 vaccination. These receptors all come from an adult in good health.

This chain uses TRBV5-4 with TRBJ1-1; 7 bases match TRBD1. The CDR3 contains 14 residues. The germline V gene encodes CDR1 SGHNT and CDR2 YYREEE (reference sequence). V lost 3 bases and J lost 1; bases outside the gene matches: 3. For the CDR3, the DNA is TGTGCCAGCAGCTCAGGGACAGCGAACACTGAAGCTTTCTTT. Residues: CASSSGTANTEAFF.

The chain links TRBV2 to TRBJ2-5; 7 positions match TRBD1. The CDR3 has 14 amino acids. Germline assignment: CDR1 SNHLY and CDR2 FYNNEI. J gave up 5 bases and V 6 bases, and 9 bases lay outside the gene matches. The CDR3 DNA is TGTGCCAGCAGCGCTCGACAGGGTACGGAGACCCAGTACTTC. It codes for CASSARQGTETQYF.

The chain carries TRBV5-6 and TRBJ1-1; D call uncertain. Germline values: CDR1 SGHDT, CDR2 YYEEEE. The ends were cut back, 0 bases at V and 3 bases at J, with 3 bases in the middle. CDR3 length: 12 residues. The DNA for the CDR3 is TGTGCCAGCAGCTTGGGTTACACTGAAGCTTTCTTT. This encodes CASSLGYTEAFF.

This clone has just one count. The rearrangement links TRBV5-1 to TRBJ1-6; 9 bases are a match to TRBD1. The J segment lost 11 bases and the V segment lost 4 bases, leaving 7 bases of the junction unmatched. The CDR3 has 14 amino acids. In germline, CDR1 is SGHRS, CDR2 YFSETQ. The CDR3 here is CASSPDRGGTPLHF. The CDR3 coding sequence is TGCGCCAGCAGCCCGGACAGGGGAGGAACACCCCTCCACTTT. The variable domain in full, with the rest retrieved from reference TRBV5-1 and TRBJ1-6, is KAGVTQTPRYLIKTRGQQVTLSCSPISGHRSVSWYQQTPGQGLQFLFEYFSETQRNKGNFPGRFSGRQFSNSRSEMNVSTLELGDSALYLCASSPDRGGTPLHFGNGTRLTVT.

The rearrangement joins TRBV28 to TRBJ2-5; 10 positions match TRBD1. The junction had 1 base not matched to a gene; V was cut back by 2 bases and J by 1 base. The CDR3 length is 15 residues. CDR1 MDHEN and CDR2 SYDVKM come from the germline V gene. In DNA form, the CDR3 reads TGTGCCAGCAGTTTAAGGACAGGGGGCCAAGAGACCCAGTACTTC. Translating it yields CASSLRTGGQETQYF.

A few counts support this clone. This CDR3 is CASGMEEHNEQFF. CDR3 nucleotides: TGTGCCAGTGGGATGGAGGAACACAATGAGCAGTTCTTC. The chain combines TRBV6-5 with TRBJ2-1, with a tentative D call TRBD2 (5 bases). With 9 bases removed from V and 5 bases from J, the gap between germline ends came to 14 bases. Germline V gene data show CDR1 as MNHEY and CDR2 as SVGAGI. There are 13 residues in the CDR3.

CDR3: CASRPRGLALLQETQYF. For the CDR3, the DNA is TGTGCCAGCAGACCCCGGGGACTAGCATTACTACAAGAGACCCAGTACTTC. The gene calls are TRBV2 and TRBJ2-5; 9 bases agree with TRBD2. Unmatched junction bases numbered 13, after V lost 6 bases and J lost 2 bases. CDR3 length: 17 amino acids. Germline CDR1 is SNHLY and CDR2 is FYNNEI.

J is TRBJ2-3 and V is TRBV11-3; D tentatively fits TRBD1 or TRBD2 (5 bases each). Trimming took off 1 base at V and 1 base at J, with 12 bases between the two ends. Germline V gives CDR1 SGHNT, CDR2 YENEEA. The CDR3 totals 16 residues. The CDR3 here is CASSLVGRDRTDTQYF. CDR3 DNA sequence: TGTGCCAGCAGCTTAGTAGGACGGGACCGCACAGATACGCAGTATTTT.